The 32 T cell receptor beta chains in this list originate from one sample, sequenced in a study of regulatory T cells in long-lasting Graves disease. As for time point: newly diagnosed GD, antithyroid drugs for less than 3 months. With RNA extracted from PBMCs as input, the TCR library was made. Arm-PCR of CDR3 regions and iRepertoire HTBI primers were the basis on which TCR beta libraries were built. TCRdb recomputed calls from the multiplex PCR reads with MiXCR, one row per CDR3 protein. The profile covers about 400,000 distinct CDR3 sequences, with around 16% appearing a single time and 20% to 25% taken by the ten largest. These data also featured in a second study, about T cells in Graves' hyperthyroidism and ophthalmopathy.

Sequences were derived from peripheral blood mononuclear cells (PBMCs), sampled at new diagnosis, from a patient treated with antithyroid drugs. Receptors were obtained from a woman aged 18-30 years with Graves disease.

The J gene is TRBJ1-3, the V gene TRBV13; perhaps TRBD1 as D (5 bases). Germline V CDR1 and CDR2: PRHDT, FYEKMQ (reference sequence). The CDR3 extends over 15 amino acids. With 3 bases removed from V and 4 bases from J, the gap between germline ends came to 13 bases. CDR3 coding DNA: TGTGCCAGCAGCTTGGAAGGGACGGGAGGAAACACCATATATTTT. Translation: CASSLEGTGGNTIYF. The whole variable domain, remainder taken from reference TRBV13 and TRBJ1-3, is AAGVIQSPRHLIKEKRETATLKCYPIPRHDTVYWYQQGPGQDPQFLISFYEKMQSDKGSIPDRFSAQQFSDYHSELNMSSLELGDSALYFCASSLEGTGGNTIYFGEGSWLTVV.

Turning to this clonotype: A far bigger clonotype differs at one base, so this is likely a read error. This chain's CDR3 is CASRDRGYNKQFF. The CDR3 nucleotides are TGTGCCAGCAGGGACAGGGGCTACAATAAGCAGTTCTTC. The chain carries TRBV11-2 and TRBJ2-1; 9 nucleotides line up with TRBD1. From germline, CDR1 is SGHAT and CDR2 FQNNGV. The CDR3 runs 13 residues.

On this clonotype: The final CDR3 position lacks the conserved phenylalanine or tryptophan, pointing to a likely read error. Here the CDR3 reads CASSVAVIGELFS. In DNA, the CDR3 is TGTGCCAGCAGCGTCGCAGTCATCGGGGAGCTGTTTTCT. V usage is TRBV9 and J usage is TRBJ2-2; the D is unclear. Trimming cost V 2 bases and J 7 bases, with 9 bases left between them. From germline, CDR1 is SGDLS and CDR2 YYNGEE. The CDR3 is made up of 13 amino acids.

This clonotype was observed many times. The chain combines TRBV11-1 with TRBJ2-1; 13 nucleotides match TRBD2. Germline V gene sequence: CDR1 SGHAT, CDR2 FQDESV (reference sequence). CDR3 size: 16 residues. V was clipped by 1 base and J by 8 bases; unmatched bases: 5. The CDR3 here is CASSLGGLAGVDEQFF. The CDR3, as DNA: TGTGCCAGCAGCTTAGGAGGACTAGCGGGAGTTGATGAGCAGTTCTTC.

The V gene is TRBV7-3, the J gene TRBJ1-2, with D uncertain. V lost 1 base and J 7 bases, leaving 13 bases between the germline ends. Germline V gives CDR1 SGHTA, CDR2 FQGTGA. CDR3 length equals 14 residues. CDR3 protein: CASSLSVDKGGYTF. CDR3 in DNA: TGTGCCAGCAGCTTAAGCGTCGACAAAGGTGGCTACACCTTC.

This clonotype was seen at least ten times. J is TRBJ1-1 and V is TRBV28; D is undetermined. The CDR3 length is 12 residues. Germline lookup yields CDR1 MDHEN and CDR2 SYDVKM. Trimming shortened V by 8 bases and J by 7 bases, and 14 bases separated the two germline ends. CDR3 in amino acids: CASLREGVEAFF. DNA for the CDR3: TGTGCCAGCCTCCGGGAAGGAGTTGAAGCTTTCTTT.

At least ten counts were recorded for this clonotype. V and J are TRBV3-1 and TRBJ2-3; no firm D call. The CDR3 runs to 14 residues. From germline, CDR1 is LGHDT and CDR2 YNNKEL (reference sequence). The V end lost 4 bases, the J end lost 1 base, and 9 bases lay between the germline ends. In DNA form, the CDR3 reads TGTGCCAGCAGCCCAAGTGCCCGCACAGATACGCAGTATTTT. Its translation is CASSPSARTDTQYF.

This clonotype was counted many times. The chain is built from TRBV13 and TRBJ2-7; D gene ambiguous. Per germline, CDR1 PRHDT and CDR2 FYEKMQ (reference sequence). CDR3 length: 13 residues. Trimming cost V 5 bases and J 0 bases, with 8 bases left between them. The CDR3 sequence: CASSLQRSYEQYF. The CDR3 DNA follows: TGTGCCAGCAGCCTCCAACGCTCCTACGAGCAGTACTTC.

This clonotype has more than one count but fewer than ten. The rearrangement joins TRBV9 to TRBJ2-5, with TRBD2 matching over 9 bases. The CDR3 sequence is 15 residues long. Trimming cost V 3 bases and J 3 bases; bases outside gene matches: 6. Germline V gives CDR1 SGDLS, CDR2 YYNGEE. The CDR3 region has the DNA TGTGCCAGCAGCGCTCTCGGGACTAGCAAAGAGACCCAGTACTTC. It translates to CASSALGTSKETQYF.

This clonotype was seen many times. V and J are TRBV2 and TRBJ1-1, with 10 nucleotides matching TRBD1. With 9 bases clipped from V and 4 bases from J, the junction kept 5 bases outside the gene matches. The CDR3 is 13 residues long. Germline V gene data show CDR1 as SNHLY and CDR2 as FYNNEI. Here the CDR3 DNA reads TGTGCCAGTGACAGGGGGCGGTTCACTGAAGCTTTCTTT. Residues: CASDRGRFTEAFF.

The chain joins TRBV9 to TRBJ1-5, with D maybe TRBD1 (6 bases). In germline, CDR1 is SGDLS, CDR2 YYNGEE. The CDR3 length is 15 residues. Trimming removed 0 bases at V and 7 bases at J, with 14 bases between. CDR3 DNA: TGTGCCAGCAGCGTAGAGGGGGGCGGGGGGCAGCCCCAGCATTTT. This gives the protein CASSVEGGGGQPQHF.

This clonotype was seen many times. The genes are TRBV14 and TRBJ2-1; 7 bases map to TRBD1. The CDR3 loop spans 16 amino acids. With 4 bases clipped from V and 4 bases from J, the junction kept 10 bases outside the gene matches. Per the germline V gene, CDR1 is SGHDN and CDR2 is FVKESK. CDR3 sequence: CASSPTGAEPYNEQFF. CDR3 bases: TGTGCCAGCAGCCCAACAGGGGCCGAGCCTTACAATGAGCAGTTCTTC.

This chain links TRBV5-1 with TRBJ2-1, with TRBD1 as a possible D gene (6 bases). The germline gives CDR1 SGHRS, CDR2 YFSETQ. Deletions cut 8 bases from V and 1 base from J, with 13 bases between. CDR3 length equals 14 residues. CDR3: CASGQGFSYNEQFF. CDR3 nucleotide sequence: TGCGCCAGTGGCCAGGGGTTTTCCTACAATGAGCAGTTCTTC.

This clonotype has at least ten counts. The V gene is TRBV3-1, the J gene TRBJ2-1, with a possible D match to TRBD2 (6 bases). Germline assignment: CDR1 LGHDT and CDR2 YNNKEL (reference sequence). The V end was cut by 1 base, the J end by 11 bases, with 15 bases between. The CDR3 totals 14 residues. CDR3 in DNA: TGTGCCAGCAGCCAAGGGTTGAGCGGGTATAAGCAGTTCTTC. It encodes CASSQGLSGYKQFF.

The rearrangement links TRBV28 to TRBJ1-2, with 9 nucleotides matching TRBD1. Per the germline V gene, CDR1 is MDHEN and CDR2 is SYDVKM. The CDR3 contains 15 residues. V was pared by 5 bases and J by 7 bases, with 11 bases of the junction left unmatched. DNA of the CDR3: TGTGCCAGCAGTCCAACAGGGGGCAAGGGTTTTGGCTACACCTTC. Protein sequence: CASSPTGGKGFGYTF.

This clonotype was seen many times. V gene TRBV5-6 combines with J gene TRBJ1-5, with D perhaps TRBD1 (6 bases). Trimming left V 5 bases short and J 7 bases short, with 22 bases between. CDR1 and CDR2 from the germline V gene are SGHDT and YYEEEE. The CDR3 has 16 residues. CDR3 DNA: TGTGCCAGCAGGAATTACGGACGGGGGGCTGACCAGCCCCAGCATTTT. Its protein product is CASRNYGRGADQPQHF.

The chain recombines TRBV6-2 or TRBV6-3 with TRBJ1-1, with D tentatively TRBD1 (6 bases). The CDR3 length is 16 residues. Germline assignment: CDR1 MNHEY and CDR2 SVGEGT. Trimming stripped 6 bases from V and 3 bases from J, with 20 bases between. CDR3 in DNA: TGTGCCAGCAGCAGGGCCGGGGAGCGGGGGCACACTGAAGCTTTCTTT. This encodes CASSRAGERGHTEAFF.

V usage is TRBV6-2 or TRBV6-3 and J usage is TRBJ1-1; D possibly corresponds to TRBD1 (5 bases). Trimming stripped 2 bases from V and 0 bases from J, with 7 bases between. The germline V gene encodes CDR1 MNHEY and CDR2 SVGEGT. This CDR3 contains 14 residues. CDR3 protein: CASSYDSLNTEAFF. The CDR3 bases are TGTGCCAGCAGTTACGACAGTTTGAACACTGAAGCTTTCTTT.

In its sample, this clonotype was seen many times. The V gene is TRBV6-1, the J gene TRBJ2-3; 8 positions match TRBD2. In germline, CDR1 is MNHNS, CDR2 SASEGT. The ends lost 6 bases at V and 0 bases at J; junction bases unmatched: 8. The CDR3 contains 16 residues. The CDR3 here is CASSPKSGGSTDTQYF. The CDR3 region has the DNA TGTGCCAGCAGCCCTAAGAGCGGGGGAAGCACAGATACGCAGTATTTT.

The rearrangement joins TRBV2 to TRBJ2-7, with D possibly matching TRBD2 (5 bases). Germline CDR1 SNHLY, CDR2 FYNNEI. V was pared by 6 bases and J by 5 bases, with 11 bases between. There are 12 residues in the CDR3. CDR3 bases: TGTGCCAGCAGCCCCGGGGTCCACGAGCAGTACTTC. Amino acids: CASSPGVHEQYF.

With respect to this clonotype: Possible read error: a much larger clone is one base away. The CDR3 reads CASSPRTGVNEQYF. As DNA, the CDR3 is TGTGCCAGCAGCCCGAGGACAGGGGTCAATGAGCAGTACTTC. The gene calls are TRBV12-3 or TRBV12-4 and TRBJ2-7, with 9 bases that match TRBD1. The CDR3 has 14 amino acids. V shed 6 bases and J 7 bases; nucleotides not matched to a gene: 10.

This clonotype was counted ten times or more. This chain connects TRBV12-3 or TRBV12-4 to TRBJ2-1; TRBD2 aligns across 14 bases. V lost 5 bases and J lost 12; bases outside the gene matches: 3. There are 13 residues in the CDR3. The chain's CDR3 is CASSIGLAGGQFF. In DNA form, the CDR3 reads TGTGCCAGCAGTATCGGACTAGCGGGGGGGCAGTTCTTC.

This clonotype was seen a few times. No conserved phenylalanine or tryptophan is present at the end of the CDR3, so a read error is the likely explanation. V is TRBV15 and J is TRBJ1-4; the D gene is possibly TRBD1 (6 bases). The V gene's germline CDR1 is LNHNV and CDR2 YYDKDF (reference sequence). Between the trimmed V and J ends, which lost 1 base and 4 bases, there was a span of 10 bases. CDR3 length: 15 amino acids. This chain's CDR3 is CATSRGDTDNEKLFL. The DNA for the CDR3 is TGTGCCACCAGCAGAGGGGACACGGATAATGAAAAACTGTTTCTT.

This sequence joins TRBV29-1 and TRBJ2-5; D remains unclear. TRBJ2-7 explains the end of the DNA better; the J call may be wrong. Germline V lookup: CDR1 SQVTM, CDR2 ANQGSEA. The CDR3 is 14 residues long. The CDR3 sequence is CSVGYGLPVYEQYF. For the CDR3, the DNA is TGCAGCGTCGGTTATGGTCTTCCAGTCTACGAGCAGTACTTC.

This clonotype appeared many times. This chain uses TRBV7-9 with TRBJ2-2, with unresolved D. Trimming stripped 4 bases from V and 5 bases from J, with 5 bases between. Germline CDR1 and CDR2: SEHNR and FQNEAQ (reference sequence). CDR3 size: 12 residues. The CDR3 coding sequence is TGTGCCAGCAGCTCCAGGACCGGGGAGCTGTTTTTT. Its translation: CASSSRTGELFF.

This clonotype was observed many times. CDR3 residues: CASSLGGQGTSDEQYF. CDR3 nucleotide sequence: TGTGCCAGCAGTTTAGGGGGACAGGGGACTTCAGACGAGCAGTACTTC. This sequence joins TRBV28 and TRBJ2-7; 10 positions agree with TRBD1. The length of the CDR3 is 16 residues. Germline CDR1 MDHEN, CDR2 SYDVKM. J was trimmed by 5 bases and V by 2 bases; bases with no gene match: 9.

This clonotype was picked up a small number of times. The chain couples TRBV6-1 to TRBJ2-1, with 11 nucleotides matching TRBD2. The CDR3 totals 17 residues. V lost 6 bases and J lost 3; bases outside the gene matches: 10. CDR1 is MNHNS and CDR2 is SASEGT in the germline V gene. The CDR3 nucleotides read TGTGCCAGCAGGGGGGGTATGGGACTAGCGGACTACAATGAGCAGTTCTTC. Its protein product is CASRGGMGLADYNEQFF.

In this sample, this clonotype turned up a few times. The chain has TRBV24-1 and TRBJ2-3; 9 nucleotides match TRBD2. Per the germline V gene, CDR1 is KGHDR and CDR2 is SFDVKD. This CDR3 spans 16 amino acids. Trimming at V came to 4 bases and at J to 3 bases, leaving 7 bases not matched to a gene. The CDR3 reads CATSDRSGSRTDTQYF. The DNA of the CDR3 is TGTGCCACCAGTGACCGTAGCGGGAGCAGGACAGATACGCAGTATTTT.

V and J are TRBV27 and TRBJ1-5; weak D call: TRBD1 (6 bases). CDR3 length: 18 amino acids. V lost 2 bases to trimming and J lost 5 bases, with 22 bases between them. Germline CDR1 is MNHEY and CDR2 is SMNVEV (reference sequence). CDR3 loop: CASSLLVRGATGHQPQHF. The CDR3 coding sequence is TGTGCCAGCAGTTTACTCGTGAGGGGGGCCACTGGCCATCAGCCCCAGCATTTT.

This clonotype was recorded many times. The J gene is TRBJ2-3, the V gene TRBV7-6, with D perhaps TRBD2 (7 bases). The V end was cut by 1 base, the J end by 1 base, with 9 bases between. Germline V lookup: CDR1 SGHVS, CDR2 FNYEAQ. CDR3 size: 15 residues. CDR3 sequence: CASSLGGGRTDTQYF. The CDR3 nucleotides read TGTGCCAGCAGCTTAGGCGGGGGCCGCACAGATACGCAGTATTTT. The full variable domain, in which reference TRBV7-6 and TRBJ2-3 provide the parts outside the CDR3, is GAGVSQSPRYKVTKRGQDVALRCDPISGHVSLYWYRQALGQGPEFLTYFNYEAQQDKSGLPNDRFSAERPEGSISTLTIQRTEQRDSAMYRCASSLGGGRTDTQYFGPGTRLTVL.

This chain's CDR3 is CASRPRGLAGKNTGELFF. The CDR3 DNA reads TGTGCCAGCAGGCCCAGGGGGCTAGCGGGGAAGAACACCGGGGAGCTGTTTTTT. The V and J genes are TRBV6-1 and TRBJ2-2; D is possibly TRBD2 (9 bases). The V gene lost 6 bases and the J gene lost 1 base, with 21 bases spanning the gap. Per the germline V gene, CDR1 is MNHNS and CDR2 is SASEGT. The CDR3 covers 18 residues.

This clonotype was seen repeatedly, ten times or more. The chain is built from TRBV28 and TRBJ1-1, with 7 bases identical to TRBD1. The germline V gene has CDR1 MDHEN and CDR2 SYDVKM. The V gene end was trimmed by 3 bases and the J gene end by 5 bases; junction bases not matched to a gene: 6. The CDR3 has 14 residues. CDR3 sequence: CASSFSGGITEAFF. The CDR3 DNA is TGTGCCAGCAGTTTTTCAGGGGGAATAACTGAAGCTTTCTTT.